A single sample is the source of the 2 T cell receptor beta chains below, sequenced in a study of cytomegalovirus exposure and HLA in healthy donors. Sequencing was performed with immunoSEQ multiplex PCR; in TCRdb, only in-frame clones are kept and a portion is missing. Among over 150,000 clones listed, 95% to 97% were seen once. Sequencing was performed on PBMCs. All receptors come from a woman between 18 and 30 years old in good health and CMV-seronegative.

The chain is built from TRBV19 and TRBJ1-3; D not resolved. V lost 4 bases and J 1 base, leaving 8 bases between the germline ends. This CDR3 spans 14 amino acids. CDR1 is LNHDA, CDR2 SQIVND, per germline (reference sequence). The CDR3 DNA follows: TGTGCCAGTAGTAAAAGGGAGTCTGGAAACACCATATATTTT. As protein: CASSKRESGNTIYF.

The rearrangement uses TRBV6-1 and TRBJ2-7; weak D call: TRBD2 (7 bases). V was trimmed by 4 bases and J by 4 bases, leaving 17 bases between them. Germline CDR1 reads MNHNS; CDR2 reads SASEGT. The CDR3 is made up of 15 amino acids. The CDR3 DNA reads TGTGCCAGCAGTGTCGAGGGGGGGCCTACTTACGAGCAGTACTTC. It codes for CASSVEGGPTYEQYF.